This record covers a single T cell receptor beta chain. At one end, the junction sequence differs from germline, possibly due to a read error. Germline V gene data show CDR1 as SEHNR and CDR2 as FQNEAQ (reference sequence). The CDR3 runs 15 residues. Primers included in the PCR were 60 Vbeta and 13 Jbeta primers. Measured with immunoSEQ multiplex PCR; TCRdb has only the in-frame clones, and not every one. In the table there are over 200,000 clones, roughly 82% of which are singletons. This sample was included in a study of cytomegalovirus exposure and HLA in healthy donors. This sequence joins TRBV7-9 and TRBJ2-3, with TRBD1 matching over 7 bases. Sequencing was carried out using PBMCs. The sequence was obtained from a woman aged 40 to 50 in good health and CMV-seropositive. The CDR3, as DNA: TGTTCCAGCAGCTTACGACAGGGATACACAGATACGCAGTATTTT. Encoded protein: CSSSLRQGYTDTQYF. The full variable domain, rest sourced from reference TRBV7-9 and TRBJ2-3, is DTGVSQNPRHKITKRGQNVTFRCDPISEHNRLYWYRQTLGQGPEFLTYFQNEAQLEKSRLLSDRFSAERPKGSFSTLEIQRTEQGDSAMYLCSSSLRQGYTDTQYFGPGTRLTVL.